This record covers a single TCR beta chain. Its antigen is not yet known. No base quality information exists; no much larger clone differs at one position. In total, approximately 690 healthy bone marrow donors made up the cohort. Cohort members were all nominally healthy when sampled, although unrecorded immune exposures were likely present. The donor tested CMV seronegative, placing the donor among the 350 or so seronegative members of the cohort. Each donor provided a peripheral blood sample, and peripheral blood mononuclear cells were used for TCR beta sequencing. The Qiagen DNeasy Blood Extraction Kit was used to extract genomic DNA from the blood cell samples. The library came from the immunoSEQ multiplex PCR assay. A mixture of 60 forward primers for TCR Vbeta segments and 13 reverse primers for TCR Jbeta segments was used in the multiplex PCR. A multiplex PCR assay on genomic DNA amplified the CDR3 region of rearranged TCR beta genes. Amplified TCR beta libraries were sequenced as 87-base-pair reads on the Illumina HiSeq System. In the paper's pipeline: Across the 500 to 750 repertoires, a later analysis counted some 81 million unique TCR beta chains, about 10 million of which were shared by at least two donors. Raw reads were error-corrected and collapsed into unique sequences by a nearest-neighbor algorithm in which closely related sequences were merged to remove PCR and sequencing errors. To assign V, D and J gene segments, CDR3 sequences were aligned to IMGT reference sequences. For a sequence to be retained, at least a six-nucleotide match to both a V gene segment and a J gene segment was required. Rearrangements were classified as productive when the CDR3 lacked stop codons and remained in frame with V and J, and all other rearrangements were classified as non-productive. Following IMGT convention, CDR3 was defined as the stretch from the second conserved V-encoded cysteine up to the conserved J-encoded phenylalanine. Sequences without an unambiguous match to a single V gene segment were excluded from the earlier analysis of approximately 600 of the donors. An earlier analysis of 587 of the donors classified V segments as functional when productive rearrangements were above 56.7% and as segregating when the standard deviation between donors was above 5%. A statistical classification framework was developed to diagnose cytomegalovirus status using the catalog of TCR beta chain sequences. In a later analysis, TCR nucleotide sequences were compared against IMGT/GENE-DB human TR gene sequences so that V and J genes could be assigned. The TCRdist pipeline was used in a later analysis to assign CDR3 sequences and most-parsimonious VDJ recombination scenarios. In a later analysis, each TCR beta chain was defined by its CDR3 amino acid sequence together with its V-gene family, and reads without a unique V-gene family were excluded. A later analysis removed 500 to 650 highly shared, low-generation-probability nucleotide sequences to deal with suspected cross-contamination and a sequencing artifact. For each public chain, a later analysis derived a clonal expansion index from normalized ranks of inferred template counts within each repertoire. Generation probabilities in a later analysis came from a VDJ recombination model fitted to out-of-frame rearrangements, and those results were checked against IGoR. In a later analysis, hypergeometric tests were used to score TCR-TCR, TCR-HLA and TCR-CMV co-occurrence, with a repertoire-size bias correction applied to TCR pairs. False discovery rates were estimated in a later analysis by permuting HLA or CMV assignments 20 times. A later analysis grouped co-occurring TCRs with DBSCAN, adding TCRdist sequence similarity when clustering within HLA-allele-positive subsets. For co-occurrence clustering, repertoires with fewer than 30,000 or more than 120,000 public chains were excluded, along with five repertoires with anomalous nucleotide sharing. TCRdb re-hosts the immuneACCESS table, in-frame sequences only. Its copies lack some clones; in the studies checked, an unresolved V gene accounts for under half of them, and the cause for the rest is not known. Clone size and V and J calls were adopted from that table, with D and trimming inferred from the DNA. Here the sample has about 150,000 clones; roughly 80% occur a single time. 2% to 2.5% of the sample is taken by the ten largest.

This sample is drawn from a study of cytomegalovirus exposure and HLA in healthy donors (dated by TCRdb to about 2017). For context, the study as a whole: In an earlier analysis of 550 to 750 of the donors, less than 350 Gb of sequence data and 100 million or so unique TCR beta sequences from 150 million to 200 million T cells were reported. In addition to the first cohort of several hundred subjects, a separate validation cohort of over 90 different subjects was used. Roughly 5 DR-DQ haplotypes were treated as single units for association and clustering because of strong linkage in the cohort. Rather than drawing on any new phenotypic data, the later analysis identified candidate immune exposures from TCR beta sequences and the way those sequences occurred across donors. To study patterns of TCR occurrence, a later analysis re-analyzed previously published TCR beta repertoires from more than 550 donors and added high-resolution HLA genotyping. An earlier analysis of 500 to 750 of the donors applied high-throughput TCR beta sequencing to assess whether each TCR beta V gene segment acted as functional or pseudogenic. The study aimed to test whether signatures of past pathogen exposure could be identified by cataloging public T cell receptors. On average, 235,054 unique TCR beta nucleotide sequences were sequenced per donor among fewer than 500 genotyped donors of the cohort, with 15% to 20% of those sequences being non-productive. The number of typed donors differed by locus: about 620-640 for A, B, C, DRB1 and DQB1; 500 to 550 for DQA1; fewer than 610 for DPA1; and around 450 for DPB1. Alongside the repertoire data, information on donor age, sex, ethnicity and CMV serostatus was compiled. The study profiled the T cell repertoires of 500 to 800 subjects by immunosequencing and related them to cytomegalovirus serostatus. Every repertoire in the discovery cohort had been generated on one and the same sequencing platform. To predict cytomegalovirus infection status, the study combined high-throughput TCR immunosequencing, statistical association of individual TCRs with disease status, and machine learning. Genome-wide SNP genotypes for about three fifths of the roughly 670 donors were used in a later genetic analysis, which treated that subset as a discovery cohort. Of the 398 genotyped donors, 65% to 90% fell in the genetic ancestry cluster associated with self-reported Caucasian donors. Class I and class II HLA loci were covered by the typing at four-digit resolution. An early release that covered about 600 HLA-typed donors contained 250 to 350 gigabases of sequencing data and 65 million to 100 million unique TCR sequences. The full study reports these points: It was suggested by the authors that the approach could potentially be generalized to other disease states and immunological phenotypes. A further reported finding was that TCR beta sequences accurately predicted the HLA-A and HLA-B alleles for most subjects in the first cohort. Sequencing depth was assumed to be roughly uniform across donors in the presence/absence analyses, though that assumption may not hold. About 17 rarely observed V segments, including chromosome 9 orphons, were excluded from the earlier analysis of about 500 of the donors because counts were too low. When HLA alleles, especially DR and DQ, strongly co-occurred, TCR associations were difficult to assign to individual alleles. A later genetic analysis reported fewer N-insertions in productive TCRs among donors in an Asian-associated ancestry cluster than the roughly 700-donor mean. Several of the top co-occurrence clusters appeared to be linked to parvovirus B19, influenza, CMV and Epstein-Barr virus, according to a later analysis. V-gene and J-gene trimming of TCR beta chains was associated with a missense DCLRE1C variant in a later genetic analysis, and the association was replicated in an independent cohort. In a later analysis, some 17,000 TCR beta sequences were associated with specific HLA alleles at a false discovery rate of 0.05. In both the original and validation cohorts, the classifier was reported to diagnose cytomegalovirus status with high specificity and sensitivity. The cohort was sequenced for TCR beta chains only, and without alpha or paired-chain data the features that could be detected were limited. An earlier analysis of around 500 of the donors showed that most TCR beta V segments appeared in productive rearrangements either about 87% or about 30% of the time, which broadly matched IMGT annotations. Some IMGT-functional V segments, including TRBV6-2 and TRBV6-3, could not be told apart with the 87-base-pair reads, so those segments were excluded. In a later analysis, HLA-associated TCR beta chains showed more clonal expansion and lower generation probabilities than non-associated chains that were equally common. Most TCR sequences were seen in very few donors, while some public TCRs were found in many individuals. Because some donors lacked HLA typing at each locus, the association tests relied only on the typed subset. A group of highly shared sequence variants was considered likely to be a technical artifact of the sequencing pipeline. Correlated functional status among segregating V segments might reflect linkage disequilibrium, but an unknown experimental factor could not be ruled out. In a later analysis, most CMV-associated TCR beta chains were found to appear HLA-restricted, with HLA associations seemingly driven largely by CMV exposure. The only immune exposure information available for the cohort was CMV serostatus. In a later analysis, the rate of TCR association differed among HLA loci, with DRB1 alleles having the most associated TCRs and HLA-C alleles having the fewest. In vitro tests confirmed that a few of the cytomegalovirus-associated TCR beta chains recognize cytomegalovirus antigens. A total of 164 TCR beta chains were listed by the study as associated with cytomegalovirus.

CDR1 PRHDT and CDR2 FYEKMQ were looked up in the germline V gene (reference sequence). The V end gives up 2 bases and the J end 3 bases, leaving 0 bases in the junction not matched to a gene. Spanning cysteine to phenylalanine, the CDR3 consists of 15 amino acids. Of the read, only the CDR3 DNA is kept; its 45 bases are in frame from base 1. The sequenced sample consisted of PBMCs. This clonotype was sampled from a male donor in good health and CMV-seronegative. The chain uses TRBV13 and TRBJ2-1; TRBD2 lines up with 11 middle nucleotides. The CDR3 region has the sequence CASSLTSGGYNEQFF. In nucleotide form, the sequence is TGTGCCAGCAGCTTAACTAGCGGGGGCTACAATGAGCAGTTCTTC.